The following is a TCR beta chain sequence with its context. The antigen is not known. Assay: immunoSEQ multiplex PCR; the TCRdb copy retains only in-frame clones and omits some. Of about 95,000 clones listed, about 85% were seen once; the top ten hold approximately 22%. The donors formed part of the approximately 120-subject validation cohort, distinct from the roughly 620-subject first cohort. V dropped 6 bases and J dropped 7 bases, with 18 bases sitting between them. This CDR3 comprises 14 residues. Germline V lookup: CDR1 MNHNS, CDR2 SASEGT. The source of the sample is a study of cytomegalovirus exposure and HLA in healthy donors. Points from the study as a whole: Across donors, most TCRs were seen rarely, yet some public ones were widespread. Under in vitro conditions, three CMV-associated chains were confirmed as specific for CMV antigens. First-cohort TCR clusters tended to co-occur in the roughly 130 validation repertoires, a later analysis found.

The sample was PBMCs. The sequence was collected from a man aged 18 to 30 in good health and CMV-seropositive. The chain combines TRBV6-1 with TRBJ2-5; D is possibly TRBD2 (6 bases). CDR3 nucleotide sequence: TGTGCCAGCAGGGGGACTTCCACTGGGGGGACCCAGTACTTC. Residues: CASRGTSTGGTQYF.